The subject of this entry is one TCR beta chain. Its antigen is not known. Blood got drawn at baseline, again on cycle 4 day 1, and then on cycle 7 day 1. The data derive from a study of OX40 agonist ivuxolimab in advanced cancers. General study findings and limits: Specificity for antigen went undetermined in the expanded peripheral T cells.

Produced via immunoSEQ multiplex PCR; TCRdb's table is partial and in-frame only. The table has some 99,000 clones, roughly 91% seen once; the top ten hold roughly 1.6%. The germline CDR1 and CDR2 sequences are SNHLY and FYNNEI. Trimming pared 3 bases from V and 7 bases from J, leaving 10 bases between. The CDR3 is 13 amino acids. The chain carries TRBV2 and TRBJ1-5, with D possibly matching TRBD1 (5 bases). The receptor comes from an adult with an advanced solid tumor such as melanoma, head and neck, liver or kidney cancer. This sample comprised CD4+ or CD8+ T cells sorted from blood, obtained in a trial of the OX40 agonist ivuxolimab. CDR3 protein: CASSDQGNQPQHF. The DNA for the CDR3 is TGTGCCAGCAGTGATCAGGGAAACCAGCCCCAGCATTTT.